This TCR beta chain was captured by sequencing in a study of T cell responses to AZD1222 COVID-19 vaccine. General observations from the study: Epitopes outside B.1.351 and B.1.1.7 mutated regions reportedly drew nearly half of spike TCRs. Mostly white British, mostly female donors; authors suggested clonal diversity may be underestimated. Increased Spike-specific TCR breadth and depth were observed after two AZD1222 doses. Baseline seropositives among AZD1222 recipients totaled only five to seven.

With 2 bases clipped from V and 7 bases from J, the junction kept 5 bases outside the gene matches. The V gene's germline CDR1 is MNHNY and CDR2 SVGAGI (reference sequence). The CDR3 has 14 amino acids. Clones were read by immunoSEQ multiplex PCR, and TCRdb kept only the in-frame ones, dropping some. Seen here are about 67,000 clones, about 83% observed once, and the top ten hold 5.5% to 7%. As for this clone: Its antigen is not identified.

The rearrangement links TRBV6-6 to TRBJ2-3, with TRBD2 matching 8 bases. The sequencing here drew on peripheral blood, taken 28 days after the second AZD1222 dose. The receptor was derived from an adult who received the AZD1222 COVID-19 vaccine. CDR3 coding DNA: TGTGCCAGCAGTTACCCGGGGGGGGATTATACGCAGTATTTT. Translation: CASSYPGGDYTQYF.